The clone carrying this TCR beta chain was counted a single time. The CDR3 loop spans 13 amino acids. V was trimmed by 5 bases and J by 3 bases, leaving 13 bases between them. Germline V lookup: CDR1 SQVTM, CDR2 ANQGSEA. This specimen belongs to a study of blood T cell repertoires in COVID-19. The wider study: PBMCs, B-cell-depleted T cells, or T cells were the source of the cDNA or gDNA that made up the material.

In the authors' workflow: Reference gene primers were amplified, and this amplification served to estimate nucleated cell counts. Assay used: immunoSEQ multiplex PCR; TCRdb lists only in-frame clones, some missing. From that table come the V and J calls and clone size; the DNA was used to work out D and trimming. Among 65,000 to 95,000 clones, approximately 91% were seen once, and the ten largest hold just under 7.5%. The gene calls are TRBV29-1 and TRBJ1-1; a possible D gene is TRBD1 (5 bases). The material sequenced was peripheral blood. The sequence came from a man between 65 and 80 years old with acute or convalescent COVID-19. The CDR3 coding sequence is TGCAGCGTTAGCCGGGGGGTCGACACTGAAGCTTTCTTT. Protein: CSVSRGVDTEAFF.